These T cell receptor beta chains were read from a single sample in a study of response to subunit inactivated influenza vaccine. TCRdb called the RT-PCR reads again in MiXCR, with one record for every CDR3 protein. The sample yields about 570,000 distinct CDR3 sequences, around 11% seen once. The sample was also linked to a second study, of T cells expressing NK-cell markers.

Here the sequenced sample was PBMCs from blood, taken on the day of vaccination. These receptors came from a middle-aged man who received an inactivated influenza vaccine. CDR3s include the opening cysteine and the closing phenylalanine or tryptophan. D genes are given only for firm matches.

CDR3aa | j_gene | v_gene | d_gene
CASSLGLAGAASTDTQYF | TRBJ2-3 | TRBV12-3/TRBV12-4 | TRBD2
CAIRLLARTYNEQFF | TRBJ2-1 | TRBV10-3 | TRBD2
CASSQQGAFPDTQYF | TRBJ2-3 | TRBV28 | TRBD1
CASSQDTGVEETQYF | TRBJ2-5 | TRBV4-3 | NA
CASSPSGRAHYEQYF | TRBJ2-7 | TRBV27 | TRBD2
CASSLAGIGNTEAFF | TRBJ1-1 | TRBV5-1 | NA
CAINPGQSIHEQFF | TRBJ2-1 | TRBV10-3 | TRBD1
CSVETELEQFF | TRBJ2-1 | TRBV29-1 | NA
CATRALATGELFF | TRBJ2-2 | TRBV24-1 | NA
CASSLLQIPYEQYF | TRBJ2-7 | TRBV11-2 | NA
CASSFMQGRQPQHF | TRBJ1-5 | TRBV28 | NA
CASSPGDYVYNEQFF | TRBJ2-1 | TRBV4-3 | TRBD2
CASSLAKVVVF | TRBJ2-1 | TRBV7-2 | NA
CSVSGPVGYEQYF | TRBJ2-7 | TRBV29-1 | NA
CASSPRQRTSYNEQFF | TRBJ2-1 | TRBV18 | NA
CASRSWTGGETQYF | TRBJ2-5 | TRBV6-2/TRBV6-3 | TRBD1
CASSLLYRDGAEQFF | TRBJ2-1 | TRBV5-6 | NA
CASTGAEGPYGYTF | TRBJ1-2 | TRBV5-5 | NA
CASSSLGQGIYGYTF | TRBJ1-2 | TRBV27 | TRBD1
CSAIPGQGFNEQYF | TRBJ2-7 | TRBV20-1 | TRBD1
CASGGTGGFAFF | TRBJ1-1 | TRBV6-2/TRBV6-3 | TRBD1
CSAPQTGTGFEQYF | TRBJ2-7 | TRBV20-1 | TRBD1
CSAAGQGGRTGADTQYF | TRBJ2-3 | TRBV20-1 | TRBD1
CASSPGRHQPQHF | TRBJ1-5 | TRBV10-1 | NA
CASSLPLGANTGELFF | TRBJ2-2 | TRBV7-9 | NA
CASSLQTGAYSPLHF | TRBJ1-6 | TRBV7-2 | TRBD1
CASSSKRDDYGYTF | TRBJ1-2 | TRBV7-9 | NA
CASSQESRMNTEAFF | TRBJ1-1 | TRBV4-3 | NA
CASRTAGNTEAFF | TRBJ1-1 | TRBV2 | NA
CASSGGDNSPLHF | TRBJ1-6 | TRBV7-9 | NA
CSASQPGLAGTQYF | TRBJ2-5 | TRBV20-1 | TRBD2
CASKARAYNEQFF | TRBJ2-1 | TRBV6-2/TRBV6-3 | NA
CATLNDRVNSYEQYF | TRBJ2-7 | TRBV10-3 | TRBD1
CASSFGQGGTEAFF | TRBJ1-1 | TRBV11-1 | TRBD1
CAISEEGRGLGEQYF | TRBJ2-7 | TRBV10-3 | NA
CASSLRASGHQETQYF | TRBJ2-5 | TRBV27 | TRBD2
CASRQPSGTDTQYF | TRBJ2-3 | TRBV6-1 | NA
CASSPYRGRTDTQYF | TRBJ2-3 | TRBV12-3/TRBV12-4 | TRBD1
CSARDFGGEQYF | TRBJ2-7 | TRBV20-1 | NA
CASTRDHGELFF | TRBJ2-2 | TRBV2 | NA
CASSQDLGYEQFF | TRBJ2-1 | TRBV12-3/TRBV12-4 | NA